This TCR beta chain was identified during a study of cytomegalovirus exposure and HLA in healthy donors. Study-level information: Earlier, approximately 180 million T cells were analyzed, and more than 100 million unique TCR beta sequences were found among them.

The PCR employed 60 Vbeta primers together with 13 Jbeta primers. Using immunoSEQ multiplex PCR, the repertoire was profiled, and TCRdb retains in-frame clones only, with some absent. The top ten clones hold around 24% of a sample with 85,000 to 95,000 clones, around 68% of them seen once. The study, taken as a whole, reports: The authors enumerated roughly 180 TCR beta chains as linked to cytomegalovirus. Diagnosis of cytomegalovirus status made by the classifier reportedly showed high specificity and sensitivity.

With regard to this clone: Its antigen remains unknown.

V lost 5 bases and J lost 3, with 11 bases in between. Germline CDR1 reads SGHAT; CDR2 reads FQNNGV. CDR3 length equals 13 residues. The V call is TRBV11-2, the J call TRBJ2-7; the D is unclear. Source material: PBMCs. This TCR was recovered from a man younger than 40 in good health and CMV-seropositive. The CDR3 loop reads CASSHGWIYEQYF. The CDR3 DNA reads TGTGCCAGCAGCCACGGGTGGATCTACGAGCAGTACTTC.